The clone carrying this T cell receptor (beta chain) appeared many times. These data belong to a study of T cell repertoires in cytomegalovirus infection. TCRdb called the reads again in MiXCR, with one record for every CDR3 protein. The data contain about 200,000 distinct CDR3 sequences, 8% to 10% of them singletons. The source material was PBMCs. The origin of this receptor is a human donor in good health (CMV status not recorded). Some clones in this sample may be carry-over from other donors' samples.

The CDR3 DNA is TGTGCCAGCAGGAAACAGGGAACCTACGAGCAGTACTTC. This codes for CASRKQGTYEQYF. This chain uses TRBV7-8 with TRBJ2-7, with a weak D call TRBD1 (6 bases). The V end was cut by 6 bases, the J end by 2 bases, with 11 bases between. This CDR3 has 13 amino acids. The germline gives CDR1 SGHVS, CDR2 FQNEAQ.